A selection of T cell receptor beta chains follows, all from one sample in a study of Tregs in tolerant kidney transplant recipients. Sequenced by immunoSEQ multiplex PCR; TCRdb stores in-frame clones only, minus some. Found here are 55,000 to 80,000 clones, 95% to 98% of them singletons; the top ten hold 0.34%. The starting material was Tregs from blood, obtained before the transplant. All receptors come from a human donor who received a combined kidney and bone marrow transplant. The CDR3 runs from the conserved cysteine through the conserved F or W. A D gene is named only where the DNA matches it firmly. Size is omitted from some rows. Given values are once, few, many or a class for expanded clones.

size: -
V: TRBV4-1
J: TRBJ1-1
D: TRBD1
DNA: TGCGCCAGCAGCGTCCGACAGGGGAATGAAGCTTTCTTT
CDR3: CASSVRQGNEAFF

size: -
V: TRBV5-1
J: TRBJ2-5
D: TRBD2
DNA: TGCGCCAGCAGCTCTGGACTAGCGGGGAGGGAGACCCAGTACTTC
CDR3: CASSSGLAGRETQYF

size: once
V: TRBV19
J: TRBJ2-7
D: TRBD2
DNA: TGTGCCAGTAGTTTTCTGGGGAGGGCCGGCGAGCAGTACTTC
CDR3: CASSFLGRAGEQYF

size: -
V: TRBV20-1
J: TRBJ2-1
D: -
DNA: TGCAGTGCGGAGGGGAACAATGAGCAGTTCTTC
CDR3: CSAEGNNEQFF

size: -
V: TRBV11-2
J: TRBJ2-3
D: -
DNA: TGTGCCAGCACTGTCACAGATACGCAGTATTTT
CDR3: CASTVTDTQYF

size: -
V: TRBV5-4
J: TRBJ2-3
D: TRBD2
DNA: TGTGCCAGCAGCTTGAGGGGTAGCGGGAGGCATCCAGATACGCAGTATTTT
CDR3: CASSLRGSGRHPDTQYF

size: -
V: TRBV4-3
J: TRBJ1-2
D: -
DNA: TGCGCCAGCAGCCACCTAAGCGGGAATGGCTACACCTTC
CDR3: CASSHLSGNGYTF

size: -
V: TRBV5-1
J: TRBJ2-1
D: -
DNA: TGCGCCAGCAGCTTGGGACAGGAAAACAATGAGCAGTTCTTC
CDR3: CASSLGQENNEQFF

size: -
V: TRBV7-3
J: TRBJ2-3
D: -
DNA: TGTGCCAGCAGCTTAGGCAGCACAGATACGCAGTATTTT
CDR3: CASSLGSTDTQYF

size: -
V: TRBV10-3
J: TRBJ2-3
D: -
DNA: TGTGCCATCAGTGAGCGGGGATCCACAGATACGCAGTATTTT
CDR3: CAISERGSTDTQYF

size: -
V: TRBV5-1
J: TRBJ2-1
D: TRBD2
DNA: TGCGCCAGCAGCTTGGGACTAGCAGTCTATGAGCAGTTCTTC
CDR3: CASSLGLAVYEQFF